Ten or more counts support the clone carrying this T cell receptor (beta chain). As yet, its antigen is unknown. The sample originates from a study of T-cell reconstitution after alpha-beta-depleted transplantation in children. The study, taken as a whole, reports: Approximately two months post-transplant, alpha-beta T cells reportedly originated from several hundred expanded graft clones. T-cell counts and diversity at one year post-transplant came mainly from newly produced T cells.

This CDR3 has 15 amino acids. From germline, CDR1 is SQVTM and CDR2 ANQGSEA. Trimming removed 7 bases from V and 2 bases from J; junction bases left unmatched: 10. TCRbeta library preparation incorporated unique molecular identifiers. MiXCR, run by TCRdb on the PCR reads, gives a single entry per CDR3 protein. This table holds about 500,000 distinct CDR3 sequences, roughly 11% found once. The sample was PBMCs, mostly from graft donor cells, taken 180 days after TCRalphabeta/CD19-depleted stem cell transplant. The receptor was isolated from a female patient under 10 years old who had a stem cell transplant for aplastic anemia, so the T cells may come from the graft donor. This chain connects TRBV29-1 to TRBJ2-7; 11 bases fit TRBD1. The CDR3 here is CSASPGTGGTYEQYF. The CDR3 coding sequence is TGCAGCGCTTCACCCGGGACAGGGGGTACCTACGAGCAGTACTTC.